This is a list of T cell receptor beta chains from one sample in a study of shared clonotypes between healthy human individuals. Using immunoSEQ multiplex PCR, the repertoire was profiled, and TCRdb retains in-frame clones only, with some absent. The table records around 1.4 million clones, less than 99% of them present only once. Sequencing was carried out using naive CD4+ T cells sorted from blood. These receptors originate from a young man in good health. Each CDR3 is given with its conserved first and last residue. A D gene is named only where the DNA matches it firmly. Only some rows state a clone size, as once, few, many or a class for expanded clones.

J gene: TRBJ1-2; V gene: TRBV7-9; clone size: .; D gene: .; CDR3 protein: CASSLAVNYGYTF; CDR3 DNA: TGTGCCAGCAGCTTAGCGGTAAACTATGGCTACACCTTC
J gene: TRBJ2-5; V gene: TRBV4-1; clone size: .; D gene: .; CDR3 protein: CASSQEGVGGQETQYF; CDR3 DNA: TGCGCCAGCAGCCAAGAAGGAGTAGGGGGACAAGAGACCCAGTACTTC
J gene: TRBJ2-1; V gene: TRBV7-2; clone size: .; D gene: .; CDR3 protein: CASSLVGGSYNEQFF; CDR3 DNA: TGTGCCAGCAGCTTAGTAGGGGGTTCCTACAATGAGCAGTTCTTC
J gene: TRBJ2-1; V gene: TRBV5-1; clone size: .; D gene: TRBD1; CDR3 protein: CASSPGGTGGNNEQFF; CDR3 DNA: TGCGCCAGCAGCCCGGGAGGGACAGGGGGCAACAATGAGCAGTTCTTC
J gene: TRBJ2-6; V gene: TRBV7-9; clone size: .; D gene: .; CDR3 protein: CASSSTRKGKFSGANVLTF; CDR3 DNA: TGTGCCAGCAGCTCAACTCGGAAGGGGAAATTCTCCGGGGCCAACGTCCTGACTTTC
J gene: TRBJ1-4; V gene: TRBV19; clone size: .; D gene: .; CDR3 protein: CASSIDDRTPNEKLFF; CDR3 DNA: TGTGCCAGTAGTATTGACGACAGGACTCCTAATGAAAAACTGTTTTTT
J gene: TRBJ2-2; V gene: TRBV10-3; clone size: .; D gene: .; CDR3 protein: CAISPRDMATGELFF; CDR3 DNA: TGTGCCATCAGTCCTCGAGACATGGCTACCGGGGAGCTGTTTTTT
J gene: TRBJ2-7; V gene: TRBV5-6; clone size: .; D gene: .; CDR3 protein: CASSFADGYEQYF; CDR3 DNA: TGTGCCAGCAGCTTTGCGGACGGGTACGAGCAGTACTTC
J gene: TRBJ2-7; V gene: TRBV10-1; clone size: .; D gene: TRBD1; CDR3 protein: CASSIQGLPYEQYF; CDR3 DNA: TGCGCCAGCAGTATACAGGGGCTACCCTACGAGCAGTACTTC
J gene: TRBJ1-2; V gene: TRBV28; clone size: .; D gene: .; CDR3 protein: CASSFDPPGHGYTF; CDR3 DNA: TGTGCCAGCAGTTTCGACCCCCCGGGCCATGGCTACACCTTC
J gene: TRBJ2-1; V gene: TRBV29-1; clone size: .; D gene: TRBD1; CDR3 protein: CSVFGTGSSYNEQFF; CDR3 DNA: TGCAGCGTTTTCGGGACAGGGAGCTCCTACAATGAGCAGTTCTTC
J gene: TRBJ1-1; V gene: TRBV28; clone size: .; D gene: .; CDR3 protein: CASGEDLNTEAFF; CDR3 DNA: TGTGCCAGCGGGGAAGATTTGAACACTGAAGCTTTCTTT
J gene: TRBJ2-7; V gene: TRBV25-1; clone size: once; D gene: .; CDR3 protein: CASSGVRQYF; CDR3 DNA: TGTGCCAGTAGTGGGGTTCGGCAGTACTTC
J gene: TRBJ2-2; V gene: TRBV27; clone size: .; D gene: TRBD2; CDR3 protein: CASSLFTSGTVTGELFF; CDR3 DNA: TGTGCCAGCAGTTTATTTACTAGCGGGACGGTCACCGGGGAGCTGTTTTTT
J gene: TRBJ1-4; V gene: TRBV5-1; clone size: .; D gene: .; CDR3 protein: CASSPGTSYGKLFF; CDR3 DNA: TGCGCCAGCAGCCCCGGGACAAGCTACGGAAAACTGTTTTTT
J gene: TRBJ1-1; V gene: TRBV13; clone size: .; D gene: .; CDR3 protein: CASSLRSTGPLQAFF; CDR3 DNA: TGTGCCAGCAGCTTAAGGTCCACAGGGCCACTGCAGGCTTTCTTT
J gene: TRBJ2-1; V gene: TRBV20-1; clone size: .; D gene: .; CDR3 protein: CSASRADEQFF; CDR3 DNA: TGCAGTGCTAGCAGGGCGGATGAGCAGTTCTTC
J gene: TRBJ2-1; V gene: TRBV21-1; clone size: .; D gene: .; CDR3 protein: CASSKAAVGTSAYNEQFF; CDR3 DNA: TGTGCCAGCAGCAAAGCCGCGGTGGGGACTAGCGCCTACAATGAGCAGTTCTTC
J gene: TRBJ1-1; V gene: TRBV7-9; clone size: .; D gene: .; CDR3 protein: CASSLWAKGTEAFF; CDR3 DNA: TGTGCCAGCAGCTTATGGGCAAAAGGCACTGAAGCTTTCTTT
J gene: TRBJ2-2; V gene: TRBV9; clone size: .; D gene: TRBD2; CDR3 protein: CASSGGGAGAVAGELFF; CDR3 DNA: TGTGCCAGCAGCGGCGGCGGAGCGGGAGCGGTTGCCGGGGAGCTGTTTTTT
J gene: TRBJ1-5; V gene: TRBV5-5; clone size: .; D gene: .; CDR3 protein: CASSLVGGAVGQPQHF; CDR3 DNA: TGTGCCAGCAGCTTGGTCGGGGGTGCGGTGGGTCAGCCCCAGCATTTT
J gene: TRBJ2-7; V gene: TRBV6-1; clone size: .; D gene: TRBD1; CDR3 protein: CASSRDRYSYEQYF; CDR3 DNA: TGTGCCAGCAGCCGGGACAGGTACTCCTACGAGCAGTACTTC
J gene: TRBJ1-2; V gene: TRBV13; clone size: .; D gene: TRBD1; CDR3 protein: CASSWGQGYTF; CDR3 DNA: TGTGCCAGCAGCTGGGGACAGGGCTACACCTTC
J gene: TRBJ2-7; V gene: TRBV6-5; clone size: .; D gene: .; CDR3 protein: CASGVSYEQYF; CDR3 DNA: TGTGCCAGCGGGGTCTCCTACGAGCAGTACTTC
J gene: TRBJ2-3; V gene: TRBV28; clone size: .; D gene: .; CDR3 protein: CASSSLGPATDTQYF; CDR3 DNA: TGTGCCAGCAGTTCCCTAGGCCCGGCCACAGATACGCAGTATTTT
J gene: TRBJ2-7; V gene: TRBV6-1; clone size: .; D gene: .; CDR3 protein: CASSEGGFSYEQYF; CDR3 DNA: TGTGCCAGCAGCGAAGGGGGTTTCTCCTACGAGCAGTACTTC
J gene: TRBJ2-2; V gene: TRBV6-4; clone size: .; D gene: TRBD2; CDR3 protein: CASSTSGSAGELFF; CDR3 DNA: TGTGCCAGCAGTACTAGCGGGAGCGCCGGGGAGCTGTTTTTT
J gene: TRBJ2-1; V gene: TRBV27; clone size: .; D gene: .; CDR3 protein: CASSLSNPHLSYNEQFF; CDR3 DNA: TGTGCCAGCAGTTTATCGAACCCTCACCTTTCCTACAATGAGCAGTTCTTC
J gene: TRBJ2-5; V gene: TRBV5-1; clone size: .; D gene: TRBD2; CDR3 protein: CASSLDVLAEGTQYF; CDR3 DNA: TGCGCCAGCAGCTTGGACGTACTAGCGGAGGGAACCCAGTACTTC
J gene: TRBJ2-7; V gene: TRBV6-1; clone size: .; D gene: TRBD1; CDR3 protein: CASRRQGENYEQYF; CDR3 DNA: TGTGCCAGCAGACGACAGGGGGAAAACTACGAGCAGTACTTC
J gene: TRBJ2-1; V gene: TRBV9; clone size: .; D gene: .; CDR3 protein: CASSTPWGGAYGNEQFF; CDR3 DNA: TGTGCCAGCAGCACCCCGTGGGGGGGCGCCTACGGCAATGAGCAGTTCTTC
J gene: TRBJ1-2; V gene: TRBV18; clone size: .; D gene: TRBD1; CDR3 protein: CASSERTGSNYGYTF; CDR3 DNA: TGTGCCAGCTCGGAAAGGACAGGGTCTAACTATGGCTACACCTTC
J gene: TRBJ1-2; V gene: TRBV18; clone size: .; D gene: .; CDR3 protein: CASSSQSTFSDGYTF; CDR3 DNA: TGTGCCAGCTCATCACAAAGTACATTTTCCGATGGCTACACCTTC
J gene: TRBJ1-4; V gene: TRBV18; clone size: .; D gene: .; CDR3 protein: CASSLLGDEKLFF; CDR3 DNA: TGTGCCAGCTCACTCTTGGGGGATGAAAAACTGTTTTTT
J gene: TRBJ2-7; V gene: TRBV10-2; clone size: .; D gene: .; CDR3 protein: CASSHARGAHYEQYF; CDR3 DNA: TGCGCCAGCAGTCACGCTCGCGGGGCCCACTACGAGCAGTACTTC
J gene: TRBJ2-2; V gene: TRBV5-1; clone size: .; D gene: .; CDR3 protein: CASSLGAAGELFF; CDR3 DNA: TGCGCCAGCAGCTTGGGAGCCGCCGGGGAGCTGTTTTTT
J gene: TRBJ2-7; V gene: TRBV27; clone size: .; D gene: TRBD2; CDR3 protein: CASSRQAGRYEQYF; CDR3 DNA: TGTGCCAGCAGTCGACAAGCGGGAAGATACGAGCAGTACTTC
J gene: TRBJ2-7; V gene: TRBV7-2; clone size: .; D gene: .; CDR3 protein: CASSPGYEQYF; CDR3 DNA: TGTGCCAGCAGCCCGGGGTACGAGCAGTACTTC
J gene: TRBJ1-3; V gene: TRBV6-1; clone size: .; D gene: .; CDR3 protein: CASSRGASSGNTIYF; CDR3 DNA: TGTGCCAGCAGTAGGGGGGCCAGCTCTGGAAACACCATATATTTT
J gene: TRBJ2-1; V gene: TRBV7-6; clone size: .; D gene: .; CDR3 protein: CASSLALGNEQFF; CDR3 DNA: TGTGCCAGCAGCCTAGCCCTCGGCAATGAGCAGTTCTTC
J gene: TRBJ1-5; V gene: TRBV5-4; clone size: .; D gene: .; CDR3 protein: CASSLAGGEQPQHF; CDR3 DNA: TGTGCCAGCAGCTTAGCGGGGGGTGAGCAGCCCCAGCATTTT
J gene: TRBJ1-4; V gene: TRBV6-1; clone size: once; D gene: .; CDR3 protein: CASRGGETNEKLFF; CDR3 DNA: TGTGCCAGCAGGGGAGGGGAGACTAATGAAAAACTGTTTTTT
J gene: TRBJ2-7; V gene: TRBV2; clone size: .; D gene: TRBD2; CDR3 protein: CASSSGRPLYEQYF; CDR3 DNA: TGTGCCAGCTCTAGCGGGAGGCCGCTCTACGAGCAGTACTTC
J gene: TRBJ2-6; V gene: TRBV18; clone size: .; D gene: TRBD1; CDR3 protein: CASSQITGGSGANVLTF; CDR3 DNA: TGTGCCAGCTCACAAATCACAGGGGGCTCTGGGGCCAACGTCCTGACTTTC
J gene: TRBJ2-7; V gene: TRBV4-3; clone size: .; D gene: .; CDR3 protein: CASSQSEGRDEQYF; CDR3 DNA: TGCGCCAGCAGCCAATCGGAGGGCCGAGATGAGCAGTACTTC
J gene: TRBJ2-7; V gene: TRBV6-1; clone size: .; D gene: .; CDR3 protein: CASSERRDPRYEQYF; CDR3 DNA: TGTGCCAGCAGTGAACGCCGGGACCCACGCTACGAGCAGTACTTC
J gene: TRBJ2-7; V gene: TRBV11-2; clone size: .; D gene: TRBD2; CDR3 protein: CASSSGPKREREEQYF; CDR3 DNA: TGTGCCAGCAGCTCCGGACCTAAGCGGGAGCGGGAAGAGCAGTACTTC
J gene: TRBJ1-2; V gene: TRBV6-5; clone size: .; D gene: .; CDR3 protein: CASSFPGYGYTF; CDR3 DNA: TGTGCCAGCAGTTTCCCGGGCTATGGCTACACCTTC
J gene: TRBJ2-7; V gene: TRBV6-4; clone size: .; D gene: TRBD2; CDR3 protein: CASSLSAAGDHEQYF; CDR3 DNA: TGTGCCAGCAGTCTCTCAGCGGCGGGAGATCACGAGCAGTACTTC
J gene: TRBJ2-3; V gene: TRBV5-1; clone size: .; D gene: TRBD2; CDR3 protein: CASSLGPGLVFADTQYF; CDR3 DNA: TGCGCCAGCAGCTTGGGCCCGGGACTAGTATTTGCAGATACGCAGTATTTT
J gene: TRBJ2-1; V gene: TRBV5-1; clone size: .; D gene: TRBD1; CDR3 protein: CASSLGQGSDEQFF; CDR3 DNA: TGCGCCAGCAGCTTGGGACAGGGGTCCGATGAGCAGTTCTTC
J gene: TRBJ2-7; V gene: TRBV5-5; clone size: .; D gene: .; CDR3 protein: CASSLQQGSKGYEQYF; CDR3 DNA: TGTGCCAGCAGCTTACAACAAGGGAGTAAGGGCTACGAGCAGTACTTC
J gene: TRBJ2-7; V gene: TRBV18; clone size: .; D gene: .; CDR3 protein: CASSPLRQDFNEQYF; CDR3 DNA: TGTGCCAGCTCACCACTCCGCCAGGACTTTAACGAGCAGTACTTC
J gene: TRBJ1-5; V gene: TRBV18; clone size: .; D gene: .; CDR3 protein: CASSPQQDSNQPQHF; CDR3 DNA: TGTGCCAGCTCACCCCAGCAGGATAGCAATCAGCCCCAGCATTTT